This TCR beta chain was sequenced for a study of control samples from healthy donors and cancer patients. Profiling relied on immunoSEQ multiplex PCR, and the TCRdb table lists in-frame clones only, not all of them. Of some 150,000 clones in the sample, about 94% were seen once. The ends were cut back, 4 bases at V and 2 bases at J, with 11 bases in the middle. There are 14 residues in the CDR3. CDR1 and CDR2 from the germline V gene are MGHRA and YSYEKL. This TCR derives from a man aged 55-75 years with colorectal cancer. V and J are TRBV4-1 and TRBJ2-5, with no clear D. Sample: PBMCs. CDR3 in DNA: TGCGCCAGCAGCCGATATGAGTTTCAAGAGACCCAGTACTTC. Its translation is CASSRYEFQETQYF.